This TCR beta chain was obtained from a study of shared clonotypes between healthy human individuals. Study context: CD4 naive cells filled three plates per donor, CD4 memory three, CD8 naive two and CD8 memory one.

Germline V lookup: CDR1 SGHVS, CDR2 FQNEAQ. V was pared by 5 bases and J by 2 bases, with 12 bases of the junction left unmatched. This CDR3 region has 16 residues. Study outcomes and limitations: Large depth notwithstanding, sorted-subset sequencing proved incomplete by rarefaction. Generation probability values for non-shared clonotypes were lower than those for clonotypes shared by all four donors.

Details on this clone: Antigen unknown.

The assay was immunoSEQ multiplex PCR, and TCRdb's table has in-frame clones only and misses some. The sample has some 550,000 clones, around 97% seen once. The specimen sequenced was naive CD4+ T cells sorted from blood. Subset denoted: CD45RA+ positively selected. This clonotype was sampled from a woman aged 25 to 45 in good health. V usage is TRBV7-8 and J usage is TRBJ2-7, with 7 nucleotides matching TRBD2. The CDR3: CASSRRWLAEAYEQYF. The CDR3 coding sequence is TGTGCCAGCAGCCGCCGGTGGCTAGCGGAGGCCTACGAGCAGTACTTC.